This passage covers 10 T cell receptor beta chains from one sample sequenced in a study of shared clonotypes between healthy human individuals. Sequencing was performed with immunoSEQ multiplex PCR; in TCRdb, only in-frame clones are kept and a portion is missing. The profile shows about 2.2 million clones, about 92% of them singletons. CD8 cells classed as naive were CD45RO-negative and positively selected for CCR7, excluding terminally differentiated effector memory CD45RA+ cells. Sequencing was done on a sample of naive CD8+ T cells from PBMCs. The receptors were sampled from a man between 18 and 29 years old in good health. Some clones in this sample may be carry-over from other donors' samples.

V gene TRBV11-3 combines with J gene TRBJ1-3; 9 positions match TRBD1. Trimming at V came to 5 bases and at J to 9 bases, leaving 5 bases not matched to a gene. The length of the CDR3 is 13 residues. Germline CDR1 SGHNT, CDR2 YENEEA. This CDR3 reads CASSHDRGATIYF. The CDR3 DNA reads TGTGCCAGCAGCCACGACAGGGGGGCCACCATATATTTT.

This clone was found a few times. The chain recombines TRBV7-9 with TRBJ2-7, with unresolved D. Germline loops: CDR1 SEHNR, CDR2 FQNEAQ (reference sequence). The CDR3 runs to 13 residues. Trimming pared 2 bases from V and 3 bases from J, leaving 8 bases between. The CDR3 DNA follows: TGTGCCAGCAGCTTAATGGGGTACTACGAGCAGTACTTC. This translates into CASSLMGYYEQYF.

A word on this clone: An end of the junction differs from the germline gene, which may be a read error. CDR3 coding DNA: TGCAGCGCTGAAGGGGGCGAGGGCTATGGCTACACCTTC. As protein: CSAEGGEGYGYTF. The rearrangement uses TRBV29-1 and TRBJ1-2; the match to TRBD1 covers 7 bases. Germline values: CDR1 SQVTM, CDR2 ANQGSEA. The CDR3 is 13 residues long.

The J gene is TRBJ2-1, the V gene TRBV19, with 13 nucleotides matching TRBD2. CDR3 length equals 20 residues. Per germline, CDR1 LNHDA and CDR2 SQIVND (reference sequence). Unmatched junction bases numbered 12, after V lost 1 base and J lost 3 bases. CDR3 in amino acids: CASSIGLPRTSGSLYNEQFF. The CDR3 DNA reads TGTGCCAGTAGTATAGGACTTCCGAGGACTAGCGGGAGTCTCTACAATGAGCAGTTCTTC.

V gene TRBV5-1 combines with J gene TRBJ2-7; 10 positions agree with TRBD2. The germline V gene encodes CDR1 SGHRS and CDR2 YFSETQ. V lost 4 bases to trimming and J lost 3 bases; unmatched junction nucleotides: 16. There are 18 residues in the CDR3. The CDR3 sequence: CASSAYSTRAGGHYEQYF. Written as DNA, the CDR3 is TGCGCCAGCAGCGCGTATAGTACCCGAGCGGGAGGGCACTACGAGCAGTACTTC.

V is TRBV27 and J is TRBJ1-1; TRBD1 matches 7 bases. This CDR3 comprises 15 residues. Per the germline V gene, CDR1 is MNHEY and CDR2 is SMNVEV (reference sequence). Losses at the gene ends were 3 bases for V and 2 bases for J; bases not matched to a gene: 6. DNA of the CDR3: TGTGCCAGCAGTTTTTGGGCAGGGGGAAACACTGAAGCTTTCTTT. The encoded protein is CASSFWAGGNTEAFF.

The chain is built from TRBV28 and TRBJ2-3, with D hard to call. The V gene lost 10 bases and the J gene lost 0 bases, with 14 bases spanning the gap. The CDR3 sequence is 14 residues long. Germline V gives CDR1 MDHEN, CDR2 SYDVKM. The CDR3 is CAIKNRVSTDTQYF. For the CDR3, the DNA is TGTGCCATCAAGAACAGAGTTAGCACAGATACGCAGTATTTT.

The V call is TRBV28, the J call TRBJ2-7, with D perhaps TRBD1 or TRBD2 (6 bases each). V gave up 3 bases and J gave up 3 bases, with 15 bases separating them. CDR3 length: 15 amino acids. Germline V lookup: CDR1 MDHEN, CDR2 SYDVKM. The CDR3, as DNA: TGTGCCAGCAGTTTCCCCCCGGGGGCAGGCTACGAGCAGTACTTC. Amino acid sequence: CASSFPPGAGYEQYF.

This clone appeared a single time. The chain is built from TRBV5-8 and TRBJ1-1; TRBD1 aligns across 12 bases. CDR1 is SGHTS, CDR2 YDEGEE, per germline. Trimming cost V 4 bases and J 9 bases; bases outside gene matches: 7. This CDR3 is 14 amino acids long. The CDR3 coding sequence is TGTGCCAGCAGCCAGGGACAGGGGGCTTACAAAGCTTTCTTT. Amino acids: CASSQGQGAYKAFF. Supplemented by reference TRBV5-8 and TRBJ1-1, the full variable domain reads EAGVTQSPTHLIKTRGQQATLRCSPISGHTSVYWYQQALGLGLQFLLWYDEGEERNRGNFPPRFSGRQFPNYSSELNVNALELEDSALYLCASSQGQGAYKAFFGQGTRLTVV.

The chain uses TRBV5-6 and TRBJ2-7; D tentatively reads TRBD1 or TRBD2 (6 bases each). The V end was cut by 2 bases, the J end by 2 bases, with 11 bases between. The CDR3 contains 14 residues. Germline-derived CDR1 and CDR2 are SGHDT and YYEEEE. CDR3 sequence reads: CASSFGGRPYEQYF. CDR3 DNA sequence: TGTGCCAGCAGCTTCGGGGGCCGCCCCTACGAGCAGTACTTC.